Listed below are T cell receptor beta chains from one sample, sequenced in a study of Ad26.COV2.S vaccination and SARS-CoV-2 variants. Produced via immunoSEQ multiplex PCR; TCRdb's table is partial and in-frame only. The sample contains about 410,000 clones, approximately 91% of which appear only once. The input for sequencing was peripheral blood, taken in a trial of Ad26.COV2.S vaccine versus placebo. The receptors shown here come from a person between 18 and 60 years old who received the Ad26.COV2.S COVID-19 vaccine or a placebo. Both conserved end residues are part of each CDR3. D genes are given only for firm matches. Some rows have no size entry. The others give once, few or many, or a class for an expanded clone.

D gene: NA
CDR3 length: 13
clone size: NA
V gene: TRBV14
J gene: TRBJ2-5
CDR3 DNA: TGTGCCAGCAGCCAAGATCTTAGGGAGACCCAGTACTTC
CDR3 protein: CASSQDLRETQYF

D gene: NA
CDR3 length: 14
clone size: NA
V gene: TRBV6-5
J gene: TRBJ1-1
CDR3 DNA: TGTGCCACGAGCGTGAGACATGAGTTTTCTCAATTGCTCTTT
CDR3 protein: CATSVRHEFSQLLF

D gene: TRBD1
CDR3 length: 14
clone size: NA
V gene: TRBV11-2
J gene: TRBJ2-7
CDR3 DNA: TGTGCCAGCAGCTGGGACAGGATGAACTACGAGCAGTACTTC
CDR3 protein: CASSWDRMNYEQYF

D gene: TRBD1
CDR3 length: 15
clone size: NA
V gene: TRBV5-1
J gene: TRBJ1-2
CDR3 DNA: TGCGCCAGCAGCTTGGGGCCGGACAGGAACTATGGCTACACCTTC
CDR3 protein: CASSLGPDRNYGYTF

D gene: NA
CDR3 length: 14
clone size: once
V gene: TRBV5-1
J gene: TRBJ1-5
CDR3 DNA: TGCGCCAGCAGCCCAGGGGTTAGCAATCAGCCCCAGCATTTT
CDR3 protein: CASSPGVSNQPQHF

D gene: NA
CDR3 length: 15
clone size: NA
V gene: TRBV6-5
J gene: TRBJ2-1
CDR3 DNA: TGTGCCAGCAGTTACTTGGCCCCGATCGACAATGAGCAGTTCTTC
CDR3 protein: CASSYLAPIDNEQFF

D gene: NA
CDR3 length: 13
clone size: NA
V gene: TRBV12-3/TRBV12-4
J gene: TRBJ2-7
CDR3 DNA: TGTGCCAGCAGTCTTACTAGTCCAGTCGAGCAGTACTTC
CDR3 protein: CASSLTSPVEQYF

D gene: NA
CDR3 length: 12
clone size: once
V gene: TRBV5-1
J gene: TRBJ1-1
CDR3 DNA: TGCGCCAGCAGCTTGGCTGTAGGAGAAGCTTTCTTT
CDR3 protein: CASSLAVGEAFF

D gene: TRBD2
CDR3 length: 18
clone size: NA
V gene: TRBV5-1
J gene: TRBJ2-3
CDR3 DNA: TGCGCCAGCAGCCCACCACCTCGACTAGCGGGGGGGCCGGATACGCAGTATTTT
CDR3 protein: CASSPPPRLAGGPDTQYF

D gene: NA
CDR3 length: 16
clone size: NA
V gene: TRBV6-1
J gene: TRBJ2-5
CDR3 DNA: TGTGCCAGCAGTGAACCCCCCCGGCTAGCGAAGGAGACCCAGTACTTC
CDR3 protein: CASSEPPRLAKETQYF

D gene: NA
CDR3 length: 14
clone size: NA
V gene: TRBV7-2
J gene: TRBJ1-3
CDR3 DNA: TGTGCCAGCAGCTTGGGGGGGGCTGGAAACACCATATATTTT
CDR3 protein: CASSLGGAGNTIYF

D gene: TRBD1
CDR3 length: 16
clone size: NA
V gene: TRBV5-5
J gene: TRBJ1-3
CDR3 DNA: TGTGCCAGCAGCTTGGCTATAGGGACAGCTGGAAACACCATATATTTT
CDR3 protein: CASSLAIGTAGNTIYF

D gene: NA
CDR3 length: 13
clone size: NA
V gene: TRBV6-5
J gene: TRBJ2-5
CDR3 DNA: TGTGCCAGCAGGCAAGCAGTCCAAGAGACCCAGTACTTC
CDR3 protein: CASRQAVQETQYF

D gene: NA
CDR3 length: 11
clone size: NA
V gene: TRBV25-1
J gene: TRBJ2-3
CDR3 DNA: TGTGCCAGCAGTGTCACAGATACGCAGTATTTT
CDR3 protein: CASSVTDTQYF

D gene: NA
CDR3 length: 15
clone size: NA
V gene: TRBV3-1/TRBV3-2
J gene: TRBJ1-2
CDR3 DNA: TGTGCCAGCAGCCAAGATGTCGGGGGATGGAATGGCTACACCTTC
CDR3 protein: CASSQDVGGWNGYTF

D gene: TRBD2
CDR3 length: 16
clone size: NA
V gene: TRBV2
J gene: TRBJ2-1
CDR3 DNA: TGTGCCAGCAGAAAAATTAGGGCTAGCGGTTACAATGAGCAGTTCTTC
CDR3 protein: CASRKIRASGYNEQFF

D gene: NA
CDR3 length: 13
clone size: once
V gene: TRBV5-1
J gene: TRBJ2-1
CDR3 DNA: TGCGCCAGCAGCTTGGGTCGTTTGGACAGCCCGATCTTC
CDR3 protein: CASSLGRLDSPIF

D gene: NA
CDR3 length: 16
clone size: NA
V gene: TRBV11-1
J gene: TRBJ2-5
CDR3 DNA: TGTGCCAGCAGCCCGGGACTCGACAGTAGCCAAGAGACCCAGTACTTC
CDR3 protein: CASSPGLDSSQETQYF

D gene: NA
CDR3 length: 14
clone size: NA
V gene: TRBV12-5
J gene: TRBJ2-2
CDR3 DNA: TGTGCTAGTGGTCCGGGACTCAACACCGGGGAGCTGTTTTTT
CDR3 protein: CASGPGLNTGELFF

D gene: NA
CDR3 length: 12
clone size: NA
V gene: TRBV5-4
J gene: TRBJ1-1
CDR3 DNA: TGTGCCAGCAGGGGGGGGAACACTGAAGCTTTCTTT
CDR3 protein: CASRGGNTEAFF

D gene: NA
CDR3 length: 14
clone size: NA
V gene: TRBV19
J gene: TRBJ1-5
CDR3 DNA: TGTGCCAGTAGAGAGTCTTATAGCAATCAGCCCCAGCATTTT
CDR3 protein: CASRESYSNQPQHF

D gene: NA
CDR3 length: 15
clone size: NA
V gene: TRBV27
J gene: TRBJ1-4
CDR3 DNA: TGTGCCAGCAGCTTTCTCCCCCGGGCTAATGAAAAACTGTTTTTT
CDR3 protein: CASSFLPRANEKLFF

D gene: TRBD2
CDR3 length: 15
clone size: NA
V gene: TRBV6-2/TRBV6-3
J gene: TRBJ2-5
CDR3 DNA: TGTGCCAGCAGTCCACTAGCGGGGGCCCAAGAGACCCAGTACTTC
CDR3 protein: CASSPLAGAQETQYF

D gene: TRBD1
CDR3 length: 15
clone size: NA
V gene: TRBV3-1/TRBV3-2
J gene: TRBJ1-4
CDR3 DNA: TGTGCCAGCAGCCAAGAAGGGACAGTTAATGAAAAACTGTTTTTT
CDR3 protein: CASSQEGTVNEKLFF

D gene: TRBD2
CDR3 length: 14
clone size: NA
V gene: TRBV6-5
J gene: TRBJ2-5
CDR3 DNA: TGTGCCAGCAGAGAGAGCGGGGGGGAAGAGACCCAGTACTTC
CDR3 protein: CASRESGGEETQYF

D gene: NA
CDR3 length: 14
clone size: NA
V gene: TRBV7-2
J gene: TRBJ1-2
CDR3 DNA: TGTGCCAGCAGCCCATCGGGAGACCTCTATGGCTACACCTTC
CDR3 protein: CASSPSGDLYGYTF

D gene: NA
CDR3 length: 13
clone size: NA
V gene: TRBV9
J gene: TRBJ2-5
CDR3 DNA: TGTGCCAGCAGCGCCAGGACTGAGGAGACCCAGTACTTC
CDR3 protein: CASSARTEETQYF

D gene: TRBD1
CDR3 length: 15
clone size: NA
V gene: TRBV6-6
J gene: TRBJ2-3
CDR3 DNA: TGTGCCAGCAGTGACGGACAGGCCTTTCTAGATACGCAGTATTTT
CDR3 protein: CASSDGQAFLDTQYF

D gene: TRBD1
CDR3 length: 12
clone size: NA
V gene: TRBV2
J gene: TRBJ2-7
CDR3 DNA: TGTGCCGGGGGACAGGCCACGTACGAGCAGTACTTC
CDR3 protein: CAGGQATYEQYF

D gene: NA
CDR3 length: 15
clone size: NA
V gene: TRBV6-5
J gene: TRBJ1-1
CDR3 DNA: TGTGCCAGCGGGCTACTGGAGGCACCGAACACTGAAGCTTTCTTT
CDR3 protein: CASGLLEAPNTEAFF

D gene: NA
CDR3 length: 15
clone size: NA
V gene: TRBV7-2
J gene: TRBJ1-2
CDR3 DNA: TGTGCCAGCAGCTTAGGGGGGTCGTCGGCCTATGGCTACACCTTC
CDR3 protein: CASSLGGSSAYGYTF

D gene: NA
CDR3 length: 13
clone size: NA
V gene: TRBV10-3
J gene: TRBJ1-1
CDR3 DNA: TGTGCCATCAACGCGCAAGGGGCCACTGAAGCTTTCTTT
CDR3 protein: CAINAQGATEAFF

D gene: TRBD1
CDR3 length: 18
clone size: NA
V gene: TRBV6-2/TRBV6-3
J gene: TRBJ2-7
CDR3 DNA: TGTGCCAGCAGTTACTCCAGAACCCCGGGACAGGGGCTATACGAGCAGTACTTC
CDR3 protein: CASSYSRTPGQGLYEQYF

D gene: TRBD1
CDR3 length: 14
clone size: NA
V gene: TRBV25-1
J gene: TRBJ2-5
CDR3 DNA: TGTGCCAGCAGTACAACAGGGGGGCGGGAGACCCAGTACTTC
CDR3 protein: CASSTTGGRETQYF

D gene: NA
CDR3 length: 13
clone size: once
V gene: TRBV30
J gene: TRBJ1-2
CDR3 DNA: TGTGCCTGGACCTTTGGCAGGGCGGGTGGCTACACCTTC
CDR3 protein: CAWTFGRAGGYTF

D gene: NA
CDR3 length: 14
clone size: NA
V gene: TRBV4-1
J gene: TRBJ1-1
CDR3 DNA: TGCGCCAGCAGCCACTCCCAACTGAACACTGAAGCTTTCTTT
CDR3 protein: CASSHSQLNTEAFF

D gene: TRBD2
CDR3 length: 17
clone size: NA
V gene: TRBV4-3
J gene: TRBJ2-1
CDR3 DNA: TGCGCCAGCAGCGATGGTGCCATAGCGGGGGGCAACAATGAGCAGTTCTTC
CDR3 protein: CASSDGAIAGGNNEQFF

D gene: NA
CDR3 length: 14
clone size: NA
V gene: TRBV3-1/TRBV3-2
J gene: TRBJ1-1
CDR3 DNA: TGTGCCAGCAGCCAAGATCTTGGGTACACTGAAGCTTTCTTT
CDR3 protein: CASSQDLGYTEAFF

D gene: NA
CDR3 length: 15
clone size: NA
V gene: TRBV5-8
J gene: TRBJ2-7
CDR3 DNA: TGTGCCAGCAGCTTGGACTCGTCTGGGACCTACGAGCAGTACTTC
CDR3 protein: CASSLDSSGTYEQYF

D gene: NA
CDR3 length: 12
clone size: medium-sized
V gene: TRBV2
J gene: TRBJ1-2
CDR3 DNA: TGTGCCAGCAGATCGCTGAACTATGGCTACACCTTC
CDR3 protein: CASRSLNYGYTF

D gene: TRBD1
CDR3 length: 19
clone size: NA
V gene: TRBV4-3
J gene: TRBJ1-1
CDR3 DNA: TGCGCCAGCAGCCGAACGTCCGGGACAGGGGTTAATACTGGCACTGAAGCTTTCTTT
CDR3 protein: CASSRTSGTGVNTGTEAFF

D gene: NA
CDR3 length: 15
clone size: NA
V gene: TRBV9
J gene: TRBJ1-5
CDR3 DNA: TGTGCCAGCAGCGTAGGGTCAGGGTCGGATCAGCCCCAGCATTTT
CDR3 protein: CASSVGSGSDQPQHF

D gene: NA
CDR3 length: 17
clone size: NA
V gene: TRBV14
J gene: TRBJ1-3
CDR3 DNA: TGTGCCAGCAGCCAAGTTTGGGGCCGCATCTCTGGAAACACCATATATTTT
CDR3 protein: CASSQVWGRISGNTIYF

D gene: NA
CDR3 length: 13
clone size: NA
V gene: TRBV3-1/TRBV3-2
J gene: TRBJ1-1
CDR3 DNA: TGTGCCAGCAGCCGACAGGTGAACACTGAAGCTTTCTTT
CDR3 protein: CASSRQVNTEAFF

D gene: NA
CDR3 length: 13
clone size: NA
V gene: TRBV2
J gene: TRBJ1-2
CDR3 DNA: TGTGCCAGCAGTGAAACCAGGGACCATGGCTACACCTTC
CDR3 protein: CASSETRDHGYTF

D gene: NA
CDR3 length: 16
clone size: NA
V gene: TRBV2
J gene: TRBJ2-3
CDR3 DNA: TGTGCCAGCAGTGGAGCGCTAGGGCTAGTCACAGATACGCAGTATTTT
CDR3 protein: CASSGALGLVTDTQYF

D gene: NA
CDR3 length: 12
clone size: NA
V gene: TRBV10-2
J gene: TRBJ2-7
CDR3 DNA: TGCGCCAGCAGTGAGGCCCTAGTTGAACAGTACTTC
CDR3 protein: CASSEALVEQYF

D gene: NA
CDR3 length: 14
clone size: few
V gene: TRBV5-1
J gene: TRBJ2-1
CDR3 DNA: TGCGCCAGCAGCTTGTTGGCTAGCGAAAATGAGCAGTTCTTC
CDR3 protein: CASSLLASENEQFF

D gene: NA
CDR3 length: 17
clone size: NA
V gene: TRBV5-4
J gene: TRBJ2-3
CDR3 DNA: TGTGCCAGCAGCTTCCGGTTCGGGGGACAGAGCACAGATACGCAGTATTTT
CDR3 protein: CASSFRFGGQSTDTQYF

D gene: TRBD1
CDR3 length: 12
clone size: NA
V gene: TRBV5-6
J gene: TRBJ2-7
CDR3 DNA: TGTGCCAGCAGTCTACAGGGGAACGAGCAGTACTTC
CDR3 protein: CASSLQGNEQYF

D gene: NA
CDR3 length: 14
clone size: once
V gene: TRBV7-2
J gene: TRBJ2-7
CDR3 DNA: TGTGCCAGCAGCTTAGACAGGGCCAATGACAAGCAGTACTTC
CDR3 protein: CASSLDRANDKQYF

D gene: NA
CDR3 length: 15
clone size: NA
V gene: TRBV29-1
J gene: TRBJ2-5
CDR3 DNA: TGCAGCGTTGGTTCGCACAAGGACCCCGGACGGACCCAGTACTTC
CDR3 protein: CSVGSHKDPGRTQYF

D gene: NA
CDR3 length: 12
clone size: NA
V gene: TRBV7-6
J gene: TRBJ2-7
CDR3 DNA: TGTGCCAGCAGCCCCCGAAAAGGCGAGCAGTACTTC
CDR3 protein: CASSPRKGEQYF

D gene: TRBD2
CDR3 length: 17
clone size: NA
V gene: TRBV7-2
J gene: TRBJ2-3
CDR3 DNA: TGTGCCAGCAGCTTCGGCGGGGGGATTACTAGCACAGATACGCAGTATTTT
CDR3 protein: CASSFGGGITSTDTQYF

D gene: TRBD1
CDR3 length: 15
clone size: once
V gene: TRBV5-4
J gene: TRBJ1-2
CDR3 DNA: TGTGCCAGCAGCTCGGGACAGAGAAAGAACTATGGCTACACCTTC
CDR3 protein: CASSSGQRKNYGYTF

D gene: NA
CDR3 length: 19
clone size: NA
V gene: TRBV4-1
J gene: TRBJ1-1
CDR3 DNA: TGCGCCAGCAGCCAAGATATCACTCACCAGCGGCGGGGGTTCGCTGAAGCTTTCTTT
CDR3 protein: CASSQDITHQRRGFAEAFF

D gene: NA
CDR3 length: 15
clone size: once
V gene: TRBV5-1
J gene: TRBJ1-1
CDR3 DNA: TGCGCCAGCAGCTTAAGGAGTGGAGGGGGCACTGAAGCTTTCTTT
CDR3 protein: CASSLRSGGGTEAFF

D gene: TRBD1
CDR3 length: 16
clone size: NA
V gene: TRBV6-2/TRBV6-3
J gene: TRBJ1-2
CDR3 DNA: TGTGCCAGCAGTTCGGACAGGGGGCGATGGAACTATGGCTACACCTTC
CDR3 protein: CASSSDRGRWNYGYTF

D gene: NA
CDR3 length: 13
clone size: NA
V gene: TRBV19
J gene: TRBJ1-3
CDR3 DNA: TGTGCCAGTAGTGCGGCCTCTGGAAACACCATATATTTT
CDR3 protein: CASSAASGNTIYF

D gene: NA
CDR3 length: 14
clone size: NA
V gene: TRBV5-1
J gene: TRBJ2-5
CDR3 DNA: TGCGCCAGCAGCTTAACTCCGGACCAAGAGACCCAGTACTTC
CDR3 protein: CASSLTPDQETQYF